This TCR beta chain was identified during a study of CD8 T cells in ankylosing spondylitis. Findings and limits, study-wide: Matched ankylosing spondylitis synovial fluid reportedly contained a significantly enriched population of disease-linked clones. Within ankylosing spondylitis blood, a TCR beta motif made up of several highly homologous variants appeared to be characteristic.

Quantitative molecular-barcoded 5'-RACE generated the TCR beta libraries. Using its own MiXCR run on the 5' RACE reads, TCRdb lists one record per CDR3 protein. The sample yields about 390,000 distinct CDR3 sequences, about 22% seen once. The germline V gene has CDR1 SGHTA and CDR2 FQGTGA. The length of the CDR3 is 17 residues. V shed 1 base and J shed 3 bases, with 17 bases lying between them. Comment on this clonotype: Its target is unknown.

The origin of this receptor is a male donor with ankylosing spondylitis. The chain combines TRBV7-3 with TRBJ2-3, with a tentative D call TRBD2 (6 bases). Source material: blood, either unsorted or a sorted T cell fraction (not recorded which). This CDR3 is CASSLIGGTEQTDTQYF. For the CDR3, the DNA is TGTGCCAGCAGCTTAATTGGCGGGACCGAGCAAACAGATACGCAGTATTTT.